These T cell receptor beta chains were read from a single sample in a study of tumor-infiltrating lymphocytes in primary liver carcinoma. TCRdb recomputed calls from the multiplex PCR reads with MiXCR, one row per CDR3 protein. The data contain about 97,000 distinct CDR3 sequences, approximately 70% of them seen just once; the ten biggest clones take up 9.5% to 15%. The sample comprised liver tumor tissue from sampling region 2. Receptors originate from a woman aged 60-75 years with primary liver carcinoma and hepatitis B virus infection. Both conserved end residues are part of each CDR3. A D gene is named only where the DNA matches it firmly. A row's size may be missing; if present it is once, few, many or a size class.

V gene: TRBV11-3; D gene: TRBD1; J gene: TRBJ1-2; clone size: medium-sized; CDR3 DNA: TGTGCCAGCAGCTTAGAAGGGCGCAGGGGGGTCTATGGCTACACCTTC; CDR3 protein: CASSLEGRRGVYGYTF
V gene: TRBV28; D gene: TRBD2; J gene: TRBJ2-7; clone size: .; CDR3 DNA: TGTGCCAGCAGCCAAGCCGGGGAGGGTGTCGAGCAGAACTTC; CDR3 protein: CASSQAGEGVEQNF
V gene: TRBV12-3/TRBV12-4; D gene: .; J gene: TRBJ1-5; clone size: .; CDR3 DNA: TGTGCCAGCAGTTTAGCGTTCGGGGGGTCTGCCCAGCATTTT; CDR3 protein: CASSLAFGGSAQHF
V gene: TRBV6-5; D gene: .; J gene: TRBJ1-2; clone size: .; CDR3 DNA: TGTGTCCGCAGTAAGCAGGGACCTCAATATGGCTACACCTTC; CDR3 protein: CVRSKQGPQYGYTF
V gene: TRBV19; D gene: TRBD1; J gene: TRBJ1-2; clone size: .; CDR3 DNA: TGTGCCAGTAACCTAGGACAGGGGAATGGCTACACCTTC; CDR3 protein: CASNLGQGNGYTF
V gene: TRBV4-1; D gene: .; J gene: TRBJ2-7; clone size: many; CDR3 DNA: TGCGCCAGCAGCCGGGGGGCTTCCTACGAGCAGTACTTC; CDR3 protein: CASSRGASYEQYF
V gene: TRBV6-5; D gene: .; J gene: TRBJ1-2; clone size: .; CDR3 DNA: TGTGTCAGCACTTACGGGGGATCCTATAGCTACACCTTC; CDR3 protein: CVSTYGGSYSYTF
V gene: TRBV19; D gene: .; J gene: TRBJ1-5; clone size: many; CDR3 DNA: TGTGCCAGTAGTGCCGGTCAGCCCCAGCATTTT; CDR3 protein: CASSAGQPQHF
V gene: TRBV29-1; D gene: .; J gene: TRBJ2-5; clone size: .; CDR3 DNA: TGCAGCGCGTATTCGAGATCTCAAGAGACCCAGTACTTC; CDR3 protein: CSAYSRSQETQYF
V gene: TRBV7-9; D gene: .; J gene: TRBJ2-1; clone size: many; CDR3 DNA: TGTGCCAGCAGCTTACAGGGGACACAGTACAATGAGCAGTTCTTC; CDR3 protein: CASSLQGTQYNEQFF
V gene: TRBV10-3; D gene: TRBD1; J gene: TRBJ2-5; clone size: few; CDR3 DNA: TGTGCCATCAGTGGGACAGGGGCTACCCAAGAGACCCAGTACTTC; CDR3 protein: CAISGTGATQETQYF
V gene: TRBV11-3; D gene: .; J gene: TRBJ2-1; clone size: .; CDR3 DNA: TGTGCCATCAGCTCACAGTTTCCTCTCAACAATGAGCAGTTATTC; CDR3 protein: CAISSQFPLNNEQLF
V gene: TRBV5-6; D gene: .; J gene: TRBJ1-5; clone size: .; CDR3 DNA: TGTGCCAGCAGCTTAGAAGGGTGGAGTATGCCCAAGCATTTT; CDR3 protein: CASSLEGWSMPKHF
V gene: TRBV29-1; D gene: .; J gene: TRBJ2-3; clone size: .; CDR3 DNA: TGCAGTGCCACTATCGGGTTGGGGGATACGCAGTATTTT; CDR3 protein: CSATIGLGDTQYF
V gene: TRBV28; D gene: TRBD1; J gene: TRBJ2-2; clone size: .; CDR3 DNA: TGTGCCAGCAGTTTGCGAGGACAGGGGACCAGGGAGCTGTTTTTT; CDR3 protein: CASSLRGQGTRELFF
V gene: TRBV11-3; D gene: .; J gene: TRBJ2-1; clone size: .; CDR3 DNA: TGTGCCAGCAGATTAGTGGGTGTCCGATGTGACGAGCAGTTCTTC; CDR3 protein: CASRLVGVRCDEQFF
V gene: TRBV29-1; D gene: .; J gene: TRBJ1-3; clone size: .; CDR3 DNA: TGTAGCGTTCAAACTACTCGGGGCTCTGGAAACACCAAATATTTT; CDR3 protein: CSVQTTRGSGNTKYF
V gene: TRBV11-3; D gene: .; J gene: TRBJ2-2; clone size: .; CDR3 DNA: TGTGCCAGCAGCTTAGCGGGGGGCACCGGGAGCTGTTTT; CDR3 protein: CASSLAGGTGSCF
V gene: TRBV11-2; D gene: TRBD1; J gene: TRBJ2-1; clone size: .; CDR3 DNA: TGTTCCAGTAGCTTACGACCGGGACAGAGATTCTACAATGGGCAGTTCTTC; CDR3 protein: CSSSLRPGQRFYNGQFF
V gene: TRBV6-6; D gene: TRBD1; J gene: TRBJ1-2; clone size: many; CDR3 DNA: TGTGCCAGCAGCCCCGGGACAGCTACCTATGGCTACACCTTC; CDR3 protein: CASSPGTATYGYTF
V gene: TRBV2; D gene: TRBD1; J gene: TRBJ1-5; clone size: .; CDR3 DNA: TGTGCCACCAAGGGGGCGCAGGTTCAGCCCCAGCATTTT; CDR3 protein: CATKGAQVQPQHF
V gene: TRBV24-1; D gene: TRBD1; J gene: TRBJ2-4; clone size: few; CDR3 DNA: TGTGCCACCAGTGCAGGGGGCGCCGGCAAAAACATTCAGTACTTC; CDR3 protein: CATSAGGAGKNIQYF
V gene: TRBV11-2; D gene: .; J gene: TRBJ2-1; clone size: once; CDR3 DNA: TGTGCCGGCAGCTTGTCCTTCCAATGCAATGAGCAGTCCTTC; CDR3 protein: CAGSLSFQCNEQSF
V gene: TRBV5-1; D gene: .; J gene: TRBJ1-2; clone size: many; CDR3 DNA: TGCGCCAGCAGCCGAGATTCATATGGCTACACCTTC; CDR3 protein: CASSRDSYGYTF
V gene: TRBV11-2; D gene: .; J gene: TRBJ2-1; clone size: .; CDR3 DNA: TGTGCCAGCAGCTTACTAAGCGGCCCATGGATCAACAATGAGCAGTTCTTC; CDR3 protein: CASSLLSGPWINNEQFF
V gene: TRBV4-1; D gene: .; J gene: TRBJ1-4; clone size: many; CDR3 DNA: TGCGCCAGCAGCCAAGTTCGGGGAACAAGGAAAAATGAAAAACTGTTTTTT; CDR3 protein: CASSQVRGTRKNEKLFF
V gene: TRBV7-9; D gene: TRBD1; J gene: TRBJ2-3; clone size: many; CDR3 DNA: TGTGCCAGCAGCCCAACAGGGGGTAGGACAGATACGCAGTATTTT; CDR3 protein: CASSPTGGRTDTQYF
V gene: TRBV28; D gene: .; J gene: TRBJ1-5; clone size: many; CDR3 DNA: TGTGCCAGCAGTCCGGGGTCGCGGGGGCAGCCCCAGCATTTT; CDR3 protein: CASSPGSRGQPQHF
V gene: TRBV6-6; D gene: .; J gene: TRBJ1-5; clone size: .; CDR3 DNA: TGTGCCAGCAGTTACTCTGGCATGGAGGGAAATCAGCCCCAGCATTTC; CDR3 protein: CASSYSGMEGNQPQHF
V gene: TRBV6-6; D gene: .; J gene: TRBJ2-5; clone size: many; CDR3 DNA: TGTGCCAGCAGTTACGGCGGAGTCCAAGAGACCCAGTACTTC; CDR3 protein: CASSYGGVQETQYF
V gene: TRBV11-1; D gene: .; J gene: TRBJ2-7; clone size: few; CDR3 DNA: TGTACCAGCAGCAACCCCCCAGGACGGAGAATCTACGAGCAGTACTTC; CDR3 protein: CTSSNPPGRRIYEQYF
V gene: TRBV28; D gene: TRBD2; J gene: TRBJ2-7; clone size: many; CDR3 DNA: TGTGCCAGCAGTACCCGACAGGGAGTAGCGGGAGGGGATGTCTACGAGCAGTACTTC; CDR3 protein: CASSTRQGVAGGDVYEQYF
V gene: TRBV4-1; D gene: .; J gene: TRBJ2-2; clone size: .; CDR3 DNA: TGCGTCAGCAGCCAAGAGGTACAGGGAACCGGGGAGATGTTTTTT; CDR3 protein: CVSSQEVQGTGEMFF
V gene: TRBV28; D gene: .; J gene: TRBJ2-1; clone size: .; CDR3 DNA: TGCGCTAGCAGCTCTTTGAAGGGAGTGCGATACAATGAGCAATTCTTC; CDR3 protein: CASSSLKGVRYNEQFF
V gene: TRBV20-1; D gene: .; J gene: TRBJ2-1; clone size: .; CDR3 DNA: TGCAGTGGGACGTTGGACTTAATTAACAATGAGGAGTTCTTC; CDR3 protein: CSGTLDLINNEEFF
V gene: TRBV28; D gene: TRBD2; J gene: TRBJ2-5; clone size: .; CDR3 DNA: TGTGCCAGCAGTTTCGGACTAGTGGAGACCCAGTACTTC; CDR3 protein: CASSFGLVETQYF
V gene: TRBV7-9; D gene: TRBD1; J gene: TRBJ1-2; clone size: .; CDR3 DNA: TGTGCCAGCAGCGTTGGACAGGCCCCTAACTATGGCTACACCTTC; CDR3 protein: CASSVGQAPNYGYTF
V gene: TRBV6-2/TRBV6-3; D gene: .; J gene: TRBJ1-1; clone size: .; CDR3 DNA: TGTGCCAGCAAAGGGGAGAGCCACACTGAAGCTTTCTTT; CDR3 protein: CASKGESHTEAFF
V gene: TRBV7-9; D gene: .; J gene: TRBJ2-1; clone size: .; CDR3 DNA: TGTACCAGCAGTTACCGGACGGATGAGCAGTTCTTC; CDR3 protein: CTSSYRTDEQFF
V gene: TRBV11-3; D gene: .; J gene: TRBJ2-1; clone size: .; CDR3 DNA: TGTGCCAGCAGCTCCGCGACTAAGTACATTGGGCAGCTCTTC; CDR3 protein: CASSSATKYIGQLF
V gene: TRBV29-1; D gene: TRBD1; J gene: TRBJ1-2; clone size: .; CDR3 DNA: TGCAGCGTTGAGGACAGGGGTTACGGTCACACCTTC; CDR3 protein: CSVEDRGYGHTF
V gene: TRBV11-2; D gene: TRBD1; J gene: TRBJ2-3; clone size: .; CDR3 DNA: TGTGCCAGCAGCTTAGTTGACGGGATTGGGACAGGTACGCAGTATTTT; CDR3 protein: CASSLVDGIGTGTQYF
V gene: TRBV11-2; D gene: .; J gene: TRBJ2-3; clone size: .; CDR3 DNA: TGTGCCAGCAGCTTAGGGATTCGAAGAGAATGCACAGATATGCAGTATTTT; CDR3 protein: CASSLGIRRECTDMQYF
V gene: TRBV6-1; D gene: .; J gene: TRBJ2-3; clone size: .; CDR3 DNA: TGTGCCAGCAGTGATGGGGACTTTCGTACAGATACGCAGTATTTT; CDR3 protein: CASSDGDFRTDTQYF
V gene: TRBV11-2; D gene: .; J gene: TRBJ1-2; clone size: .; CDR3 DNA: TGTGCCAGTAGCATAGACCTAAACTATGGCTACACCTTC; CDR3 protein: CASSIDLNYGYTF
V gene: TRBV11-2; D gene: .; J gene: TRBJ2-7; clone size: .; CDR3 DNA: TGTACCAGCAGCTACGGCGGTAGAACCACGGGAAGCGAGCAGTACTTC; CDR3 protein: CTSSYGGRTTGSEQYF
V gene: TRBV28; D gene: .; J gene: TRBJ2-4; clone size: .; CDR3 DNA: TGTGCCAACAGTTCCAGGGGACATGGGGGCAAAAACATTCAGTACTTC; CDR3 protein: CANSSRGHGGKNIQYF
V gene: TRBV28; D gene: TRBD1; J gene: TRBJ2-7; clone size: .; CDR3 DNA: TGTGCCAGCAGTCTTACAGGGGACCACGAGCAGTACTTC; CDR3 protein: CASSLTGDHEQYF
V gene: TRBV11-2; D gene: TRBD2; J gene: TRBJ2-2; clone size: .; CDR3 DNA: TGTGCCAGCAGTGTAAGCTCGGGACTAGCTGCCGGGGAGATGTTTTTT; CDR3 protein: CASSVSSGLAAGEMFF
V gene: TRBV6-6; D gene: .; J gene: TRBJ1-5; clone size: many; CDR3 DNA: TGTGCCAGCAGTTACTTTACGCACTGGGGGAGCAATCAGCCCCAGCATTTT; CDR3 protein: CASSYFTHWGSNQPQHF
V gene: TRBV20-1; D gene: TRBD2; J gene: TRBJ2-1; clone size: .; CDR3 DNA: TGCAGTGCGAGGACTAGCGGGAGGGCCCGGGGAAATGAGCGGTTCTTC; CDR3 protein: CSARTSGRARGNERFF
V gene: TRBV28; D gene: TRBD2; J gene: TRBJ2-7; clone size: .; CDR3 DNA: TGTGCCAGCAGTTTGAGGATTAGCGGGACGAGAGTCTACGAGCAGTACTTC; CDR3 protein: CASSLRISGTRVYEQYF
V gene: TRBV29-1; D gene: TRBD2; J gene: TRBJ2-1; clone size: few; CDR3 DNA: TGCAGCGTTGATCGGGGGGATAAGCAGTTCTTC; CDR3 protein: CSVDRGDKQFF
V gene: TRBV28; D gene: TRBD1; J gene: TRBJ2-4; clone size: .; CDR3 DNA: TGTGCCAGCAGTTCCCCGAAGGCCGGGACAGGAAAGGAGAGGGTCAAAAACATTCAGTACTTC; CDR3 protein: CASSSPKAGTGKERVKNIQYF